These 27 T cell receptor beta chains came from one sample sequenced in a study of shared clonotypes between healthy human individuals. Repertoires were generated with immunoSEQ multiplex PCR, while TCRdb's copy carries only in-frame clones and drops some. The table lists roughly 1,000,000 clones, about four fifths of them singletons, with 0.5% to 0.6% in the top ten. Material: memory CD4+ T cells from PBMCs. The subset here: CD45RA-negative fraction. The receptor source for this set is a man between 18 and 35 years old in good health. Some clones in this sample may be carry-over from other donors' samples.

This chain links TRBV6-1 with TRBJ2-7; no definite D call. The germline CDR1 and CDR2 sequences are MNHNS and SASEGT. V lost 7 bases and J 4 bases, leaving 11 bases between the germline ends. This CDR3 has 12 residues. The CDR3, as DNA: TGTGCCAGCACCCTAGTTGGGTACGAGCAGTACTTC. This translates into CASTLVGYEQYF.

The chain recombines TRBV19 with TRBJ1-2; D may be TRBD1 (5 bases). CDR1 is LNHDA and CDR2 is SQIVND in the germline V gene (reference sequence). Between the trimmed V and J ends, which lost 1 base and 4 bases, there was a span of 10 bases. The CDR3 consists of 14 residues. The chain's CDR3 is CASSIVEGSYGYTF. CDR3 coding DNA: TGTGCCAGTAGTATAGTAGAGGGGAGCTATGGCTACACCTTC.

The chain has TRBV10-2 and TRBJ2-1; possible D gene TRBD2, 6 bases. In germline, CDR1 is WSHSY, CDR2 SAAADI. The V and J ends lost 0 bases and 10 bases respectively, with 19 bases between them. The length of the CDR3 is 16 residues. The CDR3 spells CASSESSGQPSREQFF. The CDR3 region has the DNA TGCGCCAGCAGTGAGTCAAGCGGGCAGCCCTCGAGAGAGCAGTTCTTC.

The CDR3 reads CASSLVRPGQGGHYGYTF. In DNA, the CDR3 is TGTGCCAGCAGCTTAGTTCGACCGGGACAGGGGGGCCACTATGGCTACACCTTC. The chain combines TRBV7-2 with TRBJ1-2; TRBD1 matches at 11 bases. CDR3 length equals 18 residues. Per the germline V gene, CDR1 is SGHTA and CDR2 is FQGNSA. Unmatched junction bases numbered 10, after V lost 1 base and J lost 3 bases.

The V and J genes are TRBV18 and TRBJ1-6, with a possible D match to TRBD1 (5 bases). V was cut by 3 bases and J by 7 bases, with 19 bases left in between. CDR3 length equals 17 residues. Germline lookup yields CDR1 KGHSH and CDR2 LQKENI. The CDR3, as DNA: TGTGCCAGCTCACCGATACAGGTGGCGACGGGGAATTCACCCCTCCACTTT. It specifies CASSPIQVATGNSPLHF.

J is TRBJ2-1 and V is TRBV28; TRBD1 agrees at 7 bases. Germline assignment: CDR1 MDHEN and CDR2 SYDVKM. The ends lost 5 bases at V and 0 bases at J; junction bases unmatched: 7. The CDR3 has 16 residues. CDR3 loop: CASSTPRDSSYNEQFF. For the CDR3, the DNA is TGTGCCAGCAGTACCCCCCGGGACAGCTCCTACAATGAGCAGTTCTTC.

The rearrangement uses TRBV27 and TRBJ1-2; D perhaps matches TRBD1 (6 bases). The V gene lost 7 bases and the J gene lost 0 bases, with 9 bases spanning the gap. The CDR3 totals 13 residues. Looked up from germline, CDR1 is MNHEY and CDR2 is SMNVEV (reference sequence). The CDR3 reads CASKTGSNYGYTF. CDR3 in DNA: TGTGCCAGCAAGACAGGTTCTAACTATGGCTACACCTTC.

This sequence joins TRBV19 and TRBJ2-1, with 10 nucleotides matching TRBD1. With V trimmed by 4 bases and J by 5 bases, 8 bases remained unmatched. Germline V gene data show CDR1 as LNHDA and CDR2 as SQIVND (reference sequence). The CDR3 totals 16 residues. CDR3 amino acids: CASSSQSGTGDNEQFF. The CDR3 region has the DNA TGTGCCAGTAGTAGCCAATCCGGGACAGGGGACAATGAGCAGTTCTTC.

The count of this clone is one. This chain links TRBV6-1 with TRBJ2-5; the D gene is possibly TRBD1 (5 bases). Trimming removed 8 bases from V and 2 bases from J, with 12 bases in between. CDR1 and CDR2 from the germline V gene are MNHNS and SASEGT. This CDR3 contains 13 residues. The chain's CDR3 is CASANRQQETQYF. CDR3 nucleotide sequence: TGTGCCAGCGCGAACAGGCAGCAAGAGACCCAGTACTTC.

There are a few counts of this clone. V and J are TRBV5-4 and TRBJ1-1; TRBD1 matches at 10 bases. J was trimmed by 12 bases and V by 3 bases; bases with no gene match: 14. Germline-derived CDR1 and CDR2 are SGHNT and YYREEE (reference sequence). This CDR3 is built from 15 residues. CDR3 in amino acids: CASSSGQGTRKISFF. As DNA, the CDR3 is TGTGCCAGCAGCTCGGGACAGGGGACGCGGAAAATTTCTTTCTTT.

This chain links TRBV6-5 with TRBJ1-1; D not certain. V lost 11 bases to trimming and J lost 1 base, with 17 bases between them. CDR3 length: 14 residues. Germline CDR1 reads MNHEY; CDR2 reads SVGAGI. DNA of the CDR3: TGTGCCTCTAGAGGCGGGTCCTGGAACACTGAAGCTTTCTTT. Protein sequence: CASRGGSWNTEAFF.

This chain connects TRBV28 to TRBJ2-7; a possible D gene is TRBD1 (6 bases). V lost 6 bases, J lost 3 bases, and 12 bases lay in between. The CDR3 extends over 13 amino acids. CDR1 and CDR2 from the germline V gene are MDHEN and SYDVKM. CDR3 nucleotides: TGTGCCAGCAGGAATACAGGGTACTACGAGCAGTACTTC. Residues: CASRNTGYYEQYF.

Only one count was recorded for this clone. The CDR3, as DNA: TGTGCCACCAGCGGGAACAAGGCTTACGAAGCTTTCTTT. Its translation: CATSGNKAYEAFF. The rearrangement uses TRBV15 and TRBJ1-1, with D unclear. CDR1 and CDR2 (germline): LNHNV, YYDKDF (reference sequence). The V and J ends lost 5 bases and 8 bases respectively, with 15 bases between them. The CDR3 has 13 amino acids.

The chain uses TRBV7-6 and TRBJ2-7; D remains unclear. Per germline, CDR1 SGHVS and CDR2 FNYEAQ. This CDR3 spans 12 amino acids. V lost 5 bases, J lost 2 bases, and 7 bases lay in between. CDR3: CASSEDAYEQYF. Here the CDR3 DNA reads TGTGCCAGCAGCGAAGATGCCTACGAGCAGTACTTC. The variable domain in full, with the rest retrieved from reference TRBV7-6 and TRBJ2-7, is GAGVSQSPRYKVTKRGQDVALRCDPISGHVSLYWYRQALGQGPEFLTYFNYEAQQDKSGLPNDRFSAERPEGSISTLTIQRTEQRDSAMYRCASSEDAYEQYFGPGTRLTVT.

The chain couples TRBV6-6 to TRBJ2-1, with TRBD1 identical over 7 bases. J lost 0 bases, V lost 7 bases, and 9 bases had no gene match. From germline, CDR1 is MNHNY and CDR2 SVGAGI (reference sequence). This CDR3 comprises 16 residues. As DNA, the CDR3 is TGTGCCAGCAAACCAGGGACAGAGAGCTCCTACAATGAGCAGTTCTTC. Its protein product is CASKPGTESSYNEQFF.

The rearrangement uses TRBV7-3 and TRBJ2-3, with a possible D match to TRBD1 (5 bases). This CDR3 contains 14 residues. The V gene's germline CDR1 is SGHTA and CDR2 FQGTGA. V was clipped by 1 base and J by 5 bases, with 10 bases between them. CDR3 DNA: TGTGCCAGCAGCTTAATGGCAGGGAAAGATACGCAGTATTTT. Amino acid sequence: CASSLMAGKDTQYF.

The chain employs TRBV20-1 and TRBJ2-1; 8 bases fit TRBD1. V dropped 5 bases and J dropped 9; count of bases not matched to a gene: 3. Per germline, CDR1 DFQATT and CDR2 SNEGSKA (reference sequence). CDR3 length equals 11 residues. CDR3: CSAWTGSEQFF. CDR3 nucleotides: TGCAGTGCTTGGACAGGGAGTGAGCAGTTCTTC.

The gene calls are TRBV7-3 and TRBJ2-5, with TRBD2 as a possible D gene (6 bases). Trimming took 3 bases from V and 2 from J, leaving 10 bases between them. The CDR3 runs 14 residues. Germline CDR1 reads SGHTA; CDR2 reads FQGTGA. The CDR3 here is CASSFFGRQETQYF. CDR3 coding DNA: TGTGCCAGCAGCTTCTTCGGGAGACAAGAGACCCAGTACTTC.

The chain employs TRBV28 and TRBJ1-3, with TRBD1 as a possible D gene (6 bases). The germline V gene has CDR1 MDHEN and CDR2 SYDVKM. This CDR3 is built from 15 residues. Trimming removed 7 bases at V and 7 bases at J, with 20 bases between. The CDR3 DNA is TGTGCCAGCACTTCTGGGGGGGCTCGGCGCAACACCATATATTTT. Protein sequence: CASTSGGARRNTIYF.

Regarding this clone: Other nucleotide sequences in the sample specify the same CDR3. The rearrangement links TRBV7-2 to TRBJ1-1; D remains ambiguous. Germline CDR1 reads SGHTA; CDR2 reads FQGNSA. The CDR3 length is 13 residues. V shed 0 bases and J shed 5 bases, with 7 bases lying between them. The CDR3 loop reads CASSLAVGTEAFF. CDR3 nucleotide sequence: TGTGCCAGCAGCTTAGCTGTAGGGACTGAAGCTTTCTTT.

This chain uses TRBV5-1 with TRBJ2-2, with 7 bases lining up with TRBD1. CDR3 length: 14 amino acids. J lost 4 bases, V lost 4 bases, and 4 bases had no gene match. Germline CDR1 and CDR2: SGHRS and YFSETQ. The CDR3: CASSLNRGTGELFF. CDR3 nucleotide sequence: TGCGCCAGCAGCCTGAACAGGGGCACCGGGGAGCTGTTTTTT.

This clone was picked up a small number of times. The J gene is TRBJ2-7, the V gene TRBV4-2; no clear D gene. The germline V gene has CDR1 LGHNA and CDR2 YNFKEQ. The CDR3 is 14 residues long. Trimming cost V 3 bases and J 2 bases, with 11 bases left between them. This CDR3 is CASSQPNFPYEQYF. Here the CDR3 DNA reads TGTGCCAGCAGCCAGCCCAATTTCCCCTACGAGCAGTACTTC.

The J gene is TRBJ1-5, the V gene TRBV18, with a tentative D call TRBD1 (5 bases). Trimming left V 1 base short and J 6 bases short, with 16 bases between. Germline loops: CDR1 KGHSH, CDR2 LQKENI. The CDR3 totals 16 residues. CDR3 protein: CASSPLDVGGGQPQHF. The CDR3 DNA sequence: TGTGCCAGCTCACCACTGGATGTCGGGGGAGGTCAGCCCCAGCATTTT.

The chain has TRBV18 and TRBJ1-5, with no clear D. V was clipped by 6 bases and J by 4 bases, with 19 bases between them. The germline V gene encodes CDR1 KGHSH and CDR2 LQKENI. This CDR3 spans 16 amino acids. In DNA form, the CDR3 reads TGTGCCAGCTCGCGCTTACCGGGAGGCACGAATCAGCCCCAGCATTTT. Encoded protein: CASSRLPGGTNQPQHF.

The rearrangement links TRBV14 to TRBJ2-7; tentatively, D is TRBD1 or TRBD2 (5 bases each). Germline CDR1 and CDR2: SGHDN and FVKESK. The ends were cut back, 3 bases at V and 2 bases at J, with 14 bases in the middle. This CDR3 region has 15 residues. The CDR3 nucleotides read TGTGCCAGCAGCCAGAGGGGCAGGTATACCTACGAGCAGTACTTC. Amino acid sequence: CASSQRGRYTYEQYF.

The genes are TRBV28 and TRBJ1-4, with D maybe TRBD1 (5 bases). V shed 5 bases and J shed 13 bases, with 11 bases lying between them. The CDR3 is 11 amino acids. CDR1 and CDR2 from the germline V gene are MDHEN and SYDVKM. The CDR3 DNA is TGTGCCAGCAGTCATAGGAGGGGACTGTTTTTT. It yields the protein CASSHRRGLFF.

This rearrangement joins TRBV5-4 to TRBJ2-2, with TRBD2 matching over 10 bases. Unmatched junction bases numbered 11, after V lost 7 bases and J lost 5 bases. This CDR3 has 16 amino acids. The germline CDR1 and CDR2 sequences are SGHNT and YYREEE (reference sequence). CDR3 residues: CASSSPGLAWTGELFF. CDR3 DNA sequence: TGTGCCAGCTCCTCCCCGGGACTAGCGTGGACCGGGGAGCTGTTTTTT.